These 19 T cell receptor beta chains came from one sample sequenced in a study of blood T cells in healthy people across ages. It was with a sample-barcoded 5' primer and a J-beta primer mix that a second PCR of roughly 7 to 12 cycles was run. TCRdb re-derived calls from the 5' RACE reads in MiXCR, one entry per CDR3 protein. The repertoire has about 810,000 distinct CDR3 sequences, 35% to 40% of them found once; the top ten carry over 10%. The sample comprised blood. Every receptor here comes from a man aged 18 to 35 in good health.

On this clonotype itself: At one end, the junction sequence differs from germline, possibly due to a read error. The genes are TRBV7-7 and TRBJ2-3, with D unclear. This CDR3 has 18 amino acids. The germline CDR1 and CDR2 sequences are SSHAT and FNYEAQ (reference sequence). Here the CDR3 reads CASSLSRAGVTNTDTQYF. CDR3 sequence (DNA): TGTGCTAGCAGCTTAAGCCGGGCAGGAGTCACTAACACAGATACGCAGTATTTT.

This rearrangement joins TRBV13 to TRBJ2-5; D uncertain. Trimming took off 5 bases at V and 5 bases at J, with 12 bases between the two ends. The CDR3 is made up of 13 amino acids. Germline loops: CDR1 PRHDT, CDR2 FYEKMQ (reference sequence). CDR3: CASSARVVETQYF. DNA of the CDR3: TGTGCCAGCAGCGCCCGGGTGGTTGAGACCCAGTACTTC.

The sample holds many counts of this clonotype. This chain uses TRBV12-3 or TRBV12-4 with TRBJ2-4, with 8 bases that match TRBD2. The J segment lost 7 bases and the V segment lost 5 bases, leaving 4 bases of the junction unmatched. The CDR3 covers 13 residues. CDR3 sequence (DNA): TGTGCCAGCAGTGACTCGGGGGGGAACATTCAGTACTTC. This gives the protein CASSDSGGNIQYF.

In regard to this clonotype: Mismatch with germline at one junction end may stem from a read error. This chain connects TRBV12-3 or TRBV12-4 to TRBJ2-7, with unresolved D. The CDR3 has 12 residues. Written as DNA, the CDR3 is TGTGCCAACAGTTTCGCCACCCTTGGTCAGTACTTC. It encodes CANSFATLGQYF.

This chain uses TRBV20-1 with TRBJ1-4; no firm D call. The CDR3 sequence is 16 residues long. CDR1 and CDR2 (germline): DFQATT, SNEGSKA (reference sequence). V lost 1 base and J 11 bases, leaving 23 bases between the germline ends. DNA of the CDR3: TGCAGTGCTAGAGCCAAAGACCCCCCGGAAGGAGAGAAACTGTTTTTT. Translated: CSARAKDPPEGEKLFF.

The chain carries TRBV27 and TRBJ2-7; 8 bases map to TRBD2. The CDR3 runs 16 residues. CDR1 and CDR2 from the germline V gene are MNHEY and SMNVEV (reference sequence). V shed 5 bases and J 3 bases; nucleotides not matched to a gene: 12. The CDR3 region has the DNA TGTGCCAGCAGTCCCCCGAGGAGCGGGGGAGTCTACGAGCAGTACTTC. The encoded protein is CASSPPRSGGVYEQYF.

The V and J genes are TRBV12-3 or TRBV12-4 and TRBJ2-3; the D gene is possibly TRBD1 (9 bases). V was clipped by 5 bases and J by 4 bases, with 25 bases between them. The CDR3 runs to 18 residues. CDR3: CASSPEVGQGTRADTQYF. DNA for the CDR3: TGTGCCAGCAGTCCCGAAGTCGGACAGGGGACTAGAGCAGATACGCAGTATTTT.

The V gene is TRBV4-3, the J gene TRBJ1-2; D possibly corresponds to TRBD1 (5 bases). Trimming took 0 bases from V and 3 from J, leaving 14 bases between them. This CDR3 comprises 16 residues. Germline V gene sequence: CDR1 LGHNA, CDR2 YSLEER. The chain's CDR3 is CASSQDGTRAYYGYTF. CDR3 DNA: TGCGCCAGCAGCCAAGATGGGACGCGGGCGTACTATGGCTACACCTTC.

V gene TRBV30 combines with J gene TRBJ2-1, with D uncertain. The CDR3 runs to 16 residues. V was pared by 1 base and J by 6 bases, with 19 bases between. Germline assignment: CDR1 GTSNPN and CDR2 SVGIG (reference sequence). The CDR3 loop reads CAWSARAQLISNEQFF. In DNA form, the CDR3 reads TGTGCCTGGAGTGCCCGGGCCCAATTAATCTCCAATGAGCAGTTCTTC.

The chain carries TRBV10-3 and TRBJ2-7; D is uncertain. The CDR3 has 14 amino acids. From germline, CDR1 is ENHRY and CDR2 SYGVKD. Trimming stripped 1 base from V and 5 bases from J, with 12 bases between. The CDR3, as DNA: TGTGCCATCAGTGAGTTGGACGTACCTCACGAGCAGTACTTC. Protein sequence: CAISELDVPHEQYF.

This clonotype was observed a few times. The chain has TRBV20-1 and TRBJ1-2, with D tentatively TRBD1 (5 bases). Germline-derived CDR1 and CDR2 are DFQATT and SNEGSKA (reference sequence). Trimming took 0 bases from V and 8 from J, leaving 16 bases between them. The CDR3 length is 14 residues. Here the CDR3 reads CSARDRRGRRGYTF. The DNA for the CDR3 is TGCAGTGCTAGAGATCGACGGGGCAGAAGGGGCTACACCTTC.

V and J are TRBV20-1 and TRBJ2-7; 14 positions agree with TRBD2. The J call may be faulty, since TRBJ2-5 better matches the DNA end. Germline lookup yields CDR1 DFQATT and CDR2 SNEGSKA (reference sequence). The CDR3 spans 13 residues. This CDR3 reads CSAGTSGGETQYF. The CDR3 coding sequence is TGCAGTGCTGGGACTAGCGGGGGAGAGACCCAGTACTTC.

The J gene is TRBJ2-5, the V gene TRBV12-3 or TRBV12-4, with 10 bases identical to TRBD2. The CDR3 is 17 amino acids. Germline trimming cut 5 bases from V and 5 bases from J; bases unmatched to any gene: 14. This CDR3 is CASSPNLGLASMETQYF. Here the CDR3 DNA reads TGTGCCAGCAGTCCCAACCTGGGACTAGCGAGCATGGAGACCCAGTACTTC.

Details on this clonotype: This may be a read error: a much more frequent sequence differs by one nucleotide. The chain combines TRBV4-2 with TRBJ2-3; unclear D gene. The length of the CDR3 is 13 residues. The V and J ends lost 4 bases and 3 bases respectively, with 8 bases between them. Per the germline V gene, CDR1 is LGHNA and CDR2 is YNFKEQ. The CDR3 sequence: CASSPNLTDTQYF. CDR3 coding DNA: TGTGCCAGCAGCCCGAACTTGACAGATACGCAGTATTTT.

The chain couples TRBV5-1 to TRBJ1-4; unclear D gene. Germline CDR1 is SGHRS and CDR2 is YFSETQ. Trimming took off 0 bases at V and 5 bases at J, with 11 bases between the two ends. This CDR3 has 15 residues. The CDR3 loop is CASSLGVGRNEKLFF. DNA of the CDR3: TGCGCCAGCAGCTTGGGGGTAGGACGAAATGAAAAACTGTTTTTT.

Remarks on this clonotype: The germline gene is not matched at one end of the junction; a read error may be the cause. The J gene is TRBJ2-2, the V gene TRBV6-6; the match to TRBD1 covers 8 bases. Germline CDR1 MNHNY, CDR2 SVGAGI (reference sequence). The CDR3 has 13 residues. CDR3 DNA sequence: TGTGCCAGCAGTGACCCAGGGGGCGGGAAGCTGTTTTTT. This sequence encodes CASSDPGGGKLFF.

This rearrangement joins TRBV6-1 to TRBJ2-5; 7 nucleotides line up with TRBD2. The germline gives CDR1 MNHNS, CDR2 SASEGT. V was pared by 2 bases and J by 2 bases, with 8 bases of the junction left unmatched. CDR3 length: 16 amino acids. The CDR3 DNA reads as TGTGCCAGCAGTGAAACGGGGCTAGCGGAACAAGAGACCCAGTACTTC. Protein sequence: CASSETGLAEQETQYF.

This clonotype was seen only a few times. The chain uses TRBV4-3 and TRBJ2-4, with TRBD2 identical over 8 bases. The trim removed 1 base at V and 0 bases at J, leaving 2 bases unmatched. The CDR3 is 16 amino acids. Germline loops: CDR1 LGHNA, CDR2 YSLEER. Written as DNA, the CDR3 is TGCGCCAGCAGCCAAGGCGGGGGGTCAGCCAAAAACATTCAGTACTTC. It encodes CASSQGGGSAKNIQYF.

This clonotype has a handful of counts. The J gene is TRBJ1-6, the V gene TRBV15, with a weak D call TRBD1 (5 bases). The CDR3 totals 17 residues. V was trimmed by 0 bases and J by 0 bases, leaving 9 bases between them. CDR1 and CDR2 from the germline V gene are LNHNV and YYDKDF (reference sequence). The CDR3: CATSREDTGSYNSPLHF. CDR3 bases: TGTGCCACCAGCAGAGAGGACACCGGCTCCTATAATTCACCCCTCCACTTT.